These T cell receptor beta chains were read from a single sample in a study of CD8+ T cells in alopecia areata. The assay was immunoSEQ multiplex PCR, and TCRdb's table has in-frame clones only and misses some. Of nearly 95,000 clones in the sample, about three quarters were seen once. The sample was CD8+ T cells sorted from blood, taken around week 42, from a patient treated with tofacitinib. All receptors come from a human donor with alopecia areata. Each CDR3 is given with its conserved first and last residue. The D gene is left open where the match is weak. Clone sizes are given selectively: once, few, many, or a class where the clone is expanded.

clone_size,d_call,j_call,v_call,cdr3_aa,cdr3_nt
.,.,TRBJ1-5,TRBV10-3,CAISESGNQPQHF,TGTGCCATCAGTGAGTCGGGAAATCAGCCCCAGCATTTT
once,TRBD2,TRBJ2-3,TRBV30,CAWSAGTSGGTDTQYF,TGTGCCTGGAGTGCCGGGACTAGCGGGGGGACAGATACGCAGTATTTT
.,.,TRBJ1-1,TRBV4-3,CASSQSTGYTEAFF,TGCGCCAGCAGCCAATCTACGGGATACACTGAAGCTTTCTTT
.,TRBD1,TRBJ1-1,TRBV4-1,CASSQDLGDRRNTEAFF,TGCGCCAGCAGCCAAGATTTGGGGGACAGGAGGAACACTGAAGCTTTCTTT
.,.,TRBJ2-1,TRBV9,CASTPEGRNNEQFF,TGTGCCAGCACCCCGGAGGGGCGCAACAATGAGCAGTTCTTC
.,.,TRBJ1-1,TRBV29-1,CSALGGDTRGTEAFF,TGCAGCGCCCTCGGGGGGGACACTCGGGGGACTGAAGCTTTCTTT
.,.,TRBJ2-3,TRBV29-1,CSVEVSGWSTDTQYF,TGCAGCGTTGAAGTTTCCGGGTGGAGCACAGATACGCAGTATTTT
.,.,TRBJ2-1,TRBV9,CASSAGPGNLNDEQFF,TGTGCCAGCAGCGCGGGCCCAGGGAATTTAAACGATGAGCAGTTCTTC
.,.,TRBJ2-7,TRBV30,CAWAETGEQYF,TGTGCCTGGGCGGAGACTGGAGAGCAGTACTTC
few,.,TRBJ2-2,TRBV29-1,CSVSATGELFF,TGCAGCGTTTCGGCCACCGGGGAGCTGTTTTTT
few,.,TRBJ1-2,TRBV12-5,CASGFQNSNYGYTF,TGTGCTAGTGGTTTCCAGAACAGCAACTATGGCTACACCTTC
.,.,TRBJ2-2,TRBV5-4,CASSARGGGSGELFF,TGTGCCAGCAGCGCTCGGGGAGGCGGGTCCGGGGAGCTGTTTTTT
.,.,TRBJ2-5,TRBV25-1,CASSEYGSIGWGQETQYF,TGTGCCAGCAGTGAATATGGATCCATAGGCTGGGGCCAAGAGACCCAGTACTTC
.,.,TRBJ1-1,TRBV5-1,CASSLTGSGYTEAFF,TGCGCCAGCAGCTTGACAGGGTCGGGTTATACTGAAGCTTTCTTT
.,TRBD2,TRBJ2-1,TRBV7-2,CASSSLTSGGLNEQFF,TGTGCCAGCAGCTCCCTGACTAGCGGGGGGCTCAATGAGCAGTTCTTC
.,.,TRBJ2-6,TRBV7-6,CASSFRQADVYSGANVLTF,TGTGCCAGCAGCTTTAGACAGGCGGATGTATACTCTGGGGCCAACGTCCTGACTTTC
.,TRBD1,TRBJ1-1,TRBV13,CASSTRTGDTMNTEAFF,TGTGCCAGCAGCACCCGAACAGGGGATACCATGAACACTGAAGCTTTCTTT
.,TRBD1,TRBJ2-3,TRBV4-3,CASSHAGQVTDTQYF,TGCGCCAGCAGCCACGCGGGACAGGTCACAGATACGCAGTATTTT
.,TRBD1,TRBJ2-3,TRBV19,CASSIDRETDTQYF,TGTGCCAGTAGTATCGACAGGGAAACAGATACGCAGTATTTT
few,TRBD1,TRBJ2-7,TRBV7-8,CASSPSGQGDEQYF,TGTGCCAGCAGCCCAAGCGGACAGGGAGACGAGCAGTACTTC
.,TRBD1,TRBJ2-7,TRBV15,CATSIDRGAGEQYF,TGTGCCACCAGCATTGACAGGGGGGCAGGCGAGCAGTACTTC
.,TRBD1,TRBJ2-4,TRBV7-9,CASRPKQGDGVDIQYF,TGTGCCAGCAGACCGAAGCAGGGGGATGGTGTGGACATTCAGTACTTC
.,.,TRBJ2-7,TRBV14,CASSHNDWYEQYF,TGTGCCAGCAGCCATAACGACTGGTACGAGCAGTACTTC
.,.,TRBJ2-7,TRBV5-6,CASSLTPGWGDYEQYF,TGTGCCAGCAGCTTGACTCCGGGTTGGGGAGACTACGAGCAGTACTTC
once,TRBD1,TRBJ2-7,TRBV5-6,CASSPDRGKQYF,TGTGCCAGCAGCCCGGACAGGGGTAAGCAGTACTTC
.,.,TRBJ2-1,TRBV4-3,CASSQGLGNEQFF,TGCGCCAGCAGCCAAGGGTTGGGTAATGAGCAGTTCTTC
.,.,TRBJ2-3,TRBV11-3,CASSPWADTDTQYF,TGTGCCAGCAGCCCTTGGGCGGACACAGATACGCAGTATTTT
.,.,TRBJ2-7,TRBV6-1,CASTLGVNEQYF,TGTGCCAGCACCCTGGGTGTTAACGAGCAGTACTTC
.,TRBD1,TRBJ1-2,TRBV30,CAWRGTERGVGYTF,TGTGCCTGGAGAGGGACAGAACGTGGTGTTGGCTACACCTTC
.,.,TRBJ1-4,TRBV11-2,CASSLYGSNEKLFF,TGTGCCAGCAGCTTATACGGTTCTAATGAAAAACTGTTTTTT
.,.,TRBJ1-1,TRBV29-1,CSSDGGAEAFF,TGCAGCTCCGACGGAGGGGCTGAAGCTTTCTTT
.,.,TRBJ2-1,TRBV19,CASSIRPSSSYNEQFF,TGTGCCAGTAGTATCCGACCATCTAGCTCCTACAATGAGCAGTTCTTC
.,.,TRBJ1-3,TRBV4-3,CASSQDRQYSGNTIYF,TGCGCCAGCAGCCAAGATCGACAGTACTCTGGAAACACCATATATTTT
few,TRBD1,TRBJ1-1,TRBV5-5,CASRTGQGLGNTEAFF,TGTGCCAGCAGAACCGGACAGGGGTTGGGGAACACTGAAGCTTTCTTT
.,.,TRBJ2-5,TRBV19,CASRRGRYAETQYF,TGTGCCAGTAGGAGGGGACGGTATGCGGAGACCCAGTACTTC
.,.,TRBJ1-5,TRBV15,CATSRDRNQPQHF,TGTGCCACCAGCAGAGATCGGAATCAGCCCCAGCATTTT
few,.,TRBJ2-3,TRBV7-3,CASSLDSGTDTQYF,TGTGCCAGCAGCTTAGATTCGGGCACAGATACGCAGTATTTT
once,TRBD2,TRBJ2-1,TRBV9,CASSTLQRAGAYNEQFF,TGTGCCAGCAGCACCCTACAGAGGGCGGGGGCCTACAATGAGCAGTTCTTC
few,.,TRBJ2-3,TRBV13,CASSDSGTPHGDTQYF,TGTGCCAGCAGCGACTCCGGGACGCCGCATGGGGATACGCAGTATTTT
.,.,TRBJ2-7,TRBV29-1,CSVEDNSSYEQYF,TGCAGCGTTGAGGACAACAGCTCCTACGAGCAGTACTTC
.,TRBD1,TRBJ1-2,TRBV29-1,CSVSTGDVYGYTF,TGCAGCGTTTCAACAGGGGACGTTTATGGCTACACCTTC
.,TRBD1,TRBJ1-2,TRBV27,CASSPQGAGGYTF,TGTGCCAGCAGCCCCCAGGGGGCAGGTGGCTACACCTTC
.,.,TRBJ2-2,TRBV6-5,CASSPTANTGELFF,TGTGCCAGCAGTCCGACAGCGAACACCGGGGAGCTGTTTTTT
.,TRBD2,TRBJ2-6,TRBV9,CASSVVGQGGPGANVLTF,TGTGCCAGCAGCGTAGTAGGGCAGGGAGGGCCTGGGGCCAACGTCCTGACTTTC
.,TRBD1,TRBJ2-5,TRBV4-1,CASSQETGGQSKETQYF,TGCGCCAGCAGCCAAGAGACAGGGGGCCAGAGCAAGGAGACCCAGTACTTC
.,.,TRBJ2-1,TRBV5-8,CASSLVENYNEQFF,TGTGCCAGCAGCTTGGTTGAAAACTACAATGAGCAGTTCTTC
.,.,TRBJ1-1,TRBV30,CAWTPMMNTEAFF,TGTGCCTGGACCCCAATGATGAACACTGAAGCTTTCTTT
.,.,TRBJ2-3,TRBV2,CASSETGRTDTQYF,TGTGCCAGCTCGGAGACGGGGCGCACAGATACGCAGTATTTT
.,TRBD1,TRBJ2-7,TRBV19,CASSLYETGSEQYF,TGTGCCAGTAGTCTCTATGAGACAGGGAGCGAGCAGTACTTC
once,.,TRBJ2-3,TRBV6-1,CASSDSSDTQYF,TGTGCCAGCAGTGACAGTTCTGATACGCAGTATTTT
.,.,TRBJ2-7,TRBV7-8,CASSYPSDSYEQYF,TGTGCCAGCAGCTACCCGTCTGACTCCTACGAGCAGTACTTC
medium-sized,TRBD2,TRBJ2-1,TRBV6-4,CASSDSTGGPDEQFF,TGTGCCAGCAGTGACTCGACGGGGGGGCCCGATGAGCAGTTCTTC
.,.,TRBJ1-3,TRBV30,CAWREDAGNTIYF,TGTGCCTGGAGAGAGGATGCAGGAAACACCATATATTTT
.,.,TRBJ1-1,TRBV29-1,CSVVGNEAFF,TGCAGCGTTGTAGGGAATGAGGCTTTCTTT
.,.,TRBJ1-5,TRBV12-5,CASGIPGGQPQHF,TGTGCTAGTGGTATCCCGGGGGGTCAGCCCCAGCATTTT
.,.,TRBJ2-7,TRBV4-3,CASSQDHSREYYYEQYF,TGCGCCAGCAGCCAAGATCACTCCAGGGAATACTACTACGAGCAGTACTTC
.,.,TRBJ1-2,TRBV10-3,CAISGSGDRDNYGYTF,TGTGCCATCAGTGGTTCCGGGGACCGAGACAACTATGGCTACACCTTC
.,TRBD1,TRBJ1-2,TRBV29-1,CSAPGKQGADGYTF,TGCAGCGCCCCGGGAAAGCAGGGGGCGGATGGCTACACCTTC
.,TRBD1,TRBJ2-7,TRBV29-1,CSVEDPGTGIYEQYF,TGCAGCGTTGAAGATCCCGGGACAGGGATCTACGAGCAGTACTTC
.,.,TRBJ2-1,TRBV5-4,CASSLVEGNEQFF,TGTGCCAGCAGTCTGGTGGAGGGGAATGAGCAGTTCTTC